The 8 T cell receptor beta chains below come from one sample, sequenced in a study of identical twins. Each CDR3 protein is one row after TCRdb ran MiXCR on the 5' RACE reads. This table has about 700,000 distinct CDR3 sequences, over 8.5% appearing once. The data were also submitted as part of a second study, on yellow fever vaccine responses in identical twins.

Sequenced sample: PBMCs. The origin of the receptors is a woman under 30 in good health.

This clonotype was detected ten times or more. The rearrangement links TRBV7-2 to TRBJ2-2, with D tentatively TRBD2 (6 bases). V lost 5 bases to trimming and J lost 4 bases, with 14 bases between them. The germline CDR1 and CDR2 sequences are SGHTA and FQGNSA. The CDR3 length is 15 residues. The CDR3 sequence is CASSLTGDTTGELFF. CDR3 DNA sequence: TGTGCCAGCAGCCTGACGGGAGACACCACCGGGGAGCTGTTTTTT.

This clonotype was seen a few times. The rearrangement joins TRBV20-1 to TRBJ2-7; D is unresolved. V dropped 0 bases and J dropped 0 bases, with 12 bases sitting between them. Germline loops: CDR1 DFQATT, CDR2 SNEGSKA (reference sequence). The CDR3 runs to 15 residues. The chain's CDR3 is CSARDSRVSSYEQYF. DNA of the CDR3: TGCAGTGCTAGAGATAGTCGGGTCAGCTCCTACGAGCAGTACTTC.

This clonotype was counted between two and nine times. The CDR3 protein is CAIPTLGESTSTDTQYF. The CDR3 region has the DNA TGTGCCATCCCGACCCTCGGCGAAAGTACTAGCACAGATACGCAGTATTTT. This rearrangement joins TRBV2 to TRBJ2-3, with no clear D. The V and J ends lost 10 bases and 0 bases respectively, with 23 bases between them. Germline V lookup: CDR1 SNHLY, CDR2 FYNNEI. The CDR3 runs to 17 residues.

This clonotype was detected many times. The rearrangement joins TRBV24-1 to TRBJ2-2; the match to TRBD1 covers 9 bases. The CDR3 loop spans 16 amino acids. Trimming cost V 5 bases and J 1 base; bases outside gene matches: 4. Germline lookup yields CDR1 KGHDR and CDR2 SFDVKD. The CDR3: CATSVPGQGNTGELFF. The CDR3 DNA sequence: TGTGCCACCAGTGTTCCGGGACAGGGGAACACCGGGGAGCTGTTTTTT.

The chain carries TRBV6-2 or TRBV6-3 and TRBJ2-1; D unresolved. Trimming cost V 0 bases and J 7 bases, with 7 bases left between them. The CDR3 totals 13 residues. Looked up from germline, CDR1 is MNHEY and CDR2 is SVGEGT. This CDR3 is CASSYSLENEQFF. Written as DNA, the CDR3 is TGTGCCAGCAGTTACTCCTTAGAAAATGAGCAGTTCTTC.

The gene calls are TRBV25-1 and TRBJ2-3; tentatively, D is TRBD2 (6 bases). The V and J ends lost 7 bases and 0 bases respectively, with 14 bases between them. Germline V lookup: CDR1 MGHDK, CDR2 SYGVNS. The CDR3 covers 15 residues. Here the CDR3 reads CASTPPGTSTDTQYF. The DNA for the CDR3 is TGTGCCAGCACCCCCCCGGGGACTAGCACAGATACGCAGTATTTT.

This chain connects TRBV7-2 to TRBJ2-3; D may be TRBD1 or TRBD2 (5 bases each). V dropped 4 bases and J dropped 3 bases, with 17 bases sitting between them. Per germline, CDR1 SGHTA and CDR2 FQGNSA. The CDR3 is made up of 16 amino acids. The CDR3 nucleotides read TGTGCCAGCAGCTCAGAGGGGTATGGGGGTACAGATACGCAGTATTTT. Translating it yields CASSSEGYGGTDTQYF.

This clonotype was picked up a small number of times. The rearrangement links TRBV6-2 or TRBV6-3 to TRBJ1-1, with D unclear. The CDR3 consists of 13 residues. Germline V CDR1 and CDR2: MNHEY, SVGEGT. V shed 8 bases and J shed 0 bases, with 10 bases lying between them. Written as DNA, the CDR3 is TGTGCCAGCGACGGACGGATGAACACTGAAGCTTTCTTT. Translating it yields CASDGRMNTEAFF.